This TCR beta chain was identified during a study of immune heterogeneity within non-small cell lung tumors. At the level of the study: Tumors were classified as 4 squamous cell carcinomas, 10 non-squamous carcinomas and 1 not otherwise specified. Overall study results and limits: High-frequency T-cell receptor beta clonotypes differed largely between individual patients.

TCR beta CDR3 regions came from multiplex PCR with 32 forward V and 13 reverse J primers. MiXCR was run by TCRdb on the multiplex PCR reads, yielding one entry per CDR3 protein. The data contain 20,000 to 25,000 distinct CDR3 sequences, around 27% of them singletons. This clonotype was detected ten times or more. Antigen specificity is unknown. The CDR3 totals 16 residues. V gave up 6 bases and J gave up 0 bases; unmatched junction bases: 10. The V gene's germline CDR1 is LNHDA and CDR2 SQIVND (reference sequence). Bulk tumor genomic DNA, about 620 ng per sample, was used as template. Doctors removed several biopsies from each primary tumor during surgery, keeping them far apart. Curative surgery was performed on patients who had untreated, newly diagnosed non-small cell lung cancer. The study drew donors from newly diagnosed non-small cell lung cancer patients having surgery with curative intent.

The V call is TRBV19, the J call TRBJ2-7, with 8 bases aligning to TRBD1. This clonotype was obtained from a man aged 35-49 years with non-small cell lung cancer. Sequenced input: lung tumor tissue. The DNA of the CDR3 is TGTGCCAGTAGGGCCCCCCGCGGGACAGGCTCCTACGAGCAGTACTTC. It encodes CASRAPRGTGSYEQYF.